This T cell receptor (beta chain) was identified during a study of T-cell memory formation after mild COVID-19. Study-level findings and limits: Pre-infection memory carried some responding clones, suggesting that cross-reactive memory joined.

This clonotype was recorded a few times. Its target is not known. The TCR alpha and TCR beta cDNA libraries, bearing sample barcodes and UMIs, were generated by 5'RACE using constant-segment primers. TCRdb analysed the 5' RACE reads with MiXCR anew, one entry per CDR3 protein. The sample carries 150,000 to 200,000 distinct CDR3 sequences, 13% to 15% recorded once. The CDR3 runs to 14 residues. Trimming left V 4 bases short and J 4 bases short, with 12 bases between. Sequenced sample: PBMCs or a T cell subset sorted from them (not recorded which). The rearrangement joins TRBV12-3 or TRBV12-4 to TRBJ2-3, with D uncertain. This TCR was recovered from an adult woman who had mild COVID-19 (a few samples of this study predate the infection). Cell type and time point are not known. The CDR3 nucleotides read TGTGCCAGCAGTTCCGGTTATGGACCAGATACGCAGTATTTT. Protein: CASSSGYGPDTQYF.